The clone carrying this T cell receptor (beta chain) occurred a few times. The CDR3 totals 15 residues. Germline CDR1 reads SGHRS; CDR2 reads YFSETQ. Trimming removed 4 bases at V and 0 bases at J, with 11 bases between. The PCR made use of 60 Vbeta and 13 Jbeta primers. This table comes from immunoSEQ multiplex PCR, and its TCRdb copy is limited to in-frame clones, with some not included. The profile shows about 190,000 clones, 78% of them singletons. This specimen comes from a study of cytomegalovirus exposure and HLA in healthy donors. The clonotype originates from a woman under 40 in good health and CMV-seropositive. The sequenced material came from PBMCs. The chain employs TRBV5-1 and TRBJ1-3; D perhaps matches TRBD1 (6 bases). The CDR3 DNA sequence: TGCGCCAGCAGCCAGACAGGCCGCTCTGGAAACACCATATATTTT. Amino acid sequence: CASSQTGRSGNTIYF.